This T cell receptor beta chain derives from a study of identical twins. Deletions cut 3 bases from V and 1 base from J, with 10 bases between. This CDR3 has 15 residues. Germline V gene lookup returns CDR1 LGHNA and CDR2 YNFKEQ. Healthy Caucasians, and only they, were the donors. To note about this clonotype: Its matching antigen is unknown.

Study observations and caveats: For zero-insertion analyses, partial confounding could come from invariant MAIT and iNKT cells. Model-predicted out-of-frame TCR alpha sharing fell below observed values in monozygotic twins. For out-of-frame alpha sequences shared by twins, low generation probability was in excess.

In TCRdb, the 5' RACE reads were re-called with MiXCR into one record per CDR3 protein. Of around 1.7 million distinct CDR3 sequences detected, more than 30% appear once; the ten largest clones hold 0.27%. This chain uses TRBV4-2 with TRBJ1-5; D is perhaps TRBD1 (6 bases). The sample taken for sequencing was cord blood. This receptor was taken from a newborn girl in good health. CDR3 DNA: TGTGCCAGCAGCCAGGACGGGACAAGCAATCAGCCCCAGCATTTT. Amino acids: CASSQDGTSNQPQHF.